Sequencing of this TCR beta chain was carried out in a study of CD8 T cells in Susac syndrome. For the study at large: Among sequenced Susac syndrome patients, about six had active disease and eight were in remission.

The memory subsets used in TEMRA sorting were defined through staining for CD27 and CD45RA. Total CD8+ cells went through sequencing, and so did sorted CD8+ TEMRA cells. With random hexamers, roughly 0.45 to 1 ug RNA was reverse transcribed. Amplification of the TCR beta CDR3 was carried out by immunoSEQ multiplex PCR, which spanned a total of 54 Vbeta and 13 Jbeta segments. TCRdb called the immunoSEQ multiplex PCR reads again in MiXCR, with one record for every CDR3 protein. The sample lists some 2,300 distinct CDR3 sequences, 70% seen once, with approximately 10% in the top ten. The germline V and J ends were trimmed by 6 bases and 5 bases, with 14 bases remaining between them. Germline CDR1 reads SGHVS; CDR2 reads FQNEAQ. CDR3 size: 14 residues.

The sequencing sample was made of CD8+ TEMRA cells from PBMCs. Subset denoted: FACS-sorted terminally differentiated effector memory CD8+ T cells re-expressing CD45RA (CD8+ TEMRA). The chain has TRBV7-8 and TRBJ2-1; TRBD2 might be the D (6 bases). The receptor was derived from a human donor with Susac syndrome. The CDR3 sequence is CASRSGEANNEQFF. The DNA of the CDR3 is TGTGCCAGCAGGTCGGGAGAGGCAAACAATGAGCAGTTCTTC. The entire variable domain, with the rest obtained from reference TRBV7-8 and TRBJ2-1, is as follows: GAGVSQSPRYKVAKRGQDVALRCDPISGHVSLFWYQQALGQGPEFLTYFQNEAQLDKSGLPSDRFFAERPEGSVSTLKIQRTQQEDSAVYLCASRSGEANNEQFFGPGTRLTVL.